This record covers a single T cell receptor (beta chain). This entry belongs to a study of patients and donors after allogeneic stem cell transplantation. Per germline, CDR1 MNHEY and CDR2 SMNVEV (reference sequence). The V and J ends lost 1 base and 3 bases respectively, with 9 bases between them. This CDR3 has 14 residues. TCRdb processed the RT-PCR reads anew with MiXCR; each CDR3 protein has one entry. This sample has 160,000 or so distinct CDR3 sequences, with roughly 22% found just once. This receptor was identified in a human donor who was either an allogeneic HSCT recipient or a stem cell or donor lymphocyte infusion donor (not recorded which). It is not recorded whose cells these are; they may come from a transplant donor. Sequenced: blood, either unsorted or a sorted T cell fraction (not recorded which). The gene calls are TRBV27 and TRBJ1-1; a possible D gene is TRBD1 (6 bases). In nucleotides, the CDR3 is TGTGCCAGCAGTTTATTGAACAGGGACACTGAAGCTTTCTTT. Protein sequence: CASSLLNRDTEAFF.